This TCR beta chain comes out of a study of blood T cell repertoires in COVID-19 (dated by TCRdb to 2018 to 2021). Study-wide context: The collaborator samples originated in the United States, Italy and Spain and spanned the acute and convalescent phases of COVID-19. The material from the prospective study consisted of cDNA or gDNA derived from T cells, B-cell-depleted T cells, or PBMCs. The dataset comprised deeply sampled blood TCRbeta repertoires from subjects exposed to, actively infected with, or recovered from COVID-19. The repertoires were made available in a free public database intended to serve as a resource for research on the immune response to SARS-CoV-2. The samples were drawn from two sources: the first 160 participants of the ongoing ImmuneRACE study, and approximately 1,300 subjects contributed by 6 global collaborators. The sample metadata nearly always contained a de-identified subject ID, COVID-19 status, age in years and sex. HLA class I and class II types, where available, came from metadata supplied by the sample provider rather than from assay-based typing.

The CDR3 measures 15 amino acids from cysteine to phenylalanine. Solely the CDR3 DNA is kept, with 45 bases framed from the first base. The germline ends are 8 bases apart after V is trimmed by 2 bases and J by 0 bases. The germline V gene (reference sequence) specifies MNHEY as CDR1 and SMNVEV as CDR2. TCRbeta CDR3 regions were amplified from genomic DNA by means of the immunoSEQ Assay, a bias-controlled multiplex PCR. Per the authors' processing: Within the assay, amplification of reference gene primers was used to estimate how many nucleated cells each sample contained. To quantify the absolute abundance of each unique TCRbeta CDR3 rearrangement, sequence reads were collapsed and filtered. For each sample, productive Simpson clonality was calculated as the square root of Simpson's diversity index over productive rearrangements. Drawn from immuneACCESS, this table holds only the in-frame rearrangements with V and J called that TCRdb kept. Clones are partly lost; checked studies trace under half to an unresolved V gene and leave the rest unexplained. From that table come the V and J calls and clone size; the DNA was used to work out D and trimming. The sample table records tens of thousands of clones; 65% to 80% of these occur just once. The ten largest clonotypes hold more than 5% of the sample.

Whole blood was collected in K2EDTA tubes by collaborating institutions according to the institutions' own protocols. Collaborator samples were shipped for TCRbeta analysis as frozen whole blood, isolated PBMCs, or DNA extracted from either sample type. A note on this clone: The clone's antigen remains unknown. Base qualities are not recorded, but no much larger clone differs from it by a single base.

Broad study findings and their caveats: Clinical and demographic metadata were provided uncurated, with the amount varying by source and participant.

This chain is built from TRBV27 and TRBJ1-5, with TRBD1 tentatively as D gene (6 bases match). This TCR came from a human donor in a cohort sampled during active COVID-19. The sample taken for sequencing was peripheral blood. The DNA sequence is as follows: TGTGCCAGCAGTTTAACAGGGTATAGCAATCAGCCCCAGCATTTT. Its product reads: CASSLTGYSNQPQHF.